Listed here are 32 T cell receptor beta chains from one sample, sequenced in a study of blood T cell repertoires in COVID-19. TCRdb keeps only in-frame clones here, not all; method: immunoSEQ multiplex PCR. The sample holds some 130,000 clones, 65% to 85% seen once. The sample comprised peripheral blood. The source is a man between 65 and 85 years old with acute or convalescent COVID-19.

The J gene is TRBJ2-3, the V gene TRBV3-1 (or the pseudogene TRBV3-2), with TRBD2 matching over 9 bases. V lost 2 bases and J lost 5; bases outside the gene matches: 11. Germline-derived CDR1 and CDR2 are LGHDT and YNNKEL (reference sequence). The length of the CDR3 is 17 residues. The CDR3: CASSQRAAGGRRDTQYF. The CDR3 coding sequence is TGTGCCAGCAGCCAAAGGGCTGCGGGGGGGCGGAGAGATACGCAGTATTTT.

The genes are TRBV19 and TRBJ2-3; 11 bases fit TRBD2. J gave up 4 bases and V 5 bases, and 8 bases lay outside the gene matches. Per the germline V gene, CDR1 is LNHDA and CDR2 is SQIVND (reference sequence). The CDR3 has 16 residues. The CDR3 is CASSSPSGGRPDTQYF. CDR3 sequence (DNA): TGTGCCAGTAGTTCGCCTAGCGGGGGGCGCCCAGATACGCAGTATTTT.

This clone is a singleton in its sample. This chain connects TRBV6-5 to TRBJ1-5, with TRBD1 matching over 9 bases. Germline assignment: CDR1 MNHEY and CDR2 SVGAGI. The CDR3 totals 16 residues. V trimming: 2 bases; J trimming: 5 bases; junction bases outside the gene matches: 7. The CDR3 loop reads CASSYRGQGGDQPQHF. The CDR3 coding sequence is TGTGCCAGCAGTTACCGGGGACAGGGAGGGGATCAGCCCCAGCATTTT.

CDR3 protein: CASSLVGPGYGSPLHF. In nucleotides, the CDR3 is TGTGCCAGCAGCTTAGTAGGACCAGGGTATGGTTCACCCCTCCACTTT. J is TRBJ1-6 and V is TRBV7-2, with D possibly TRBD1 on 5 matching bases. Trimming cost V 1 base and J 9 bases, with 16 bases left between them. Germline CDR1 reads SGHTA; CDR2 reads FQGNSA. This CDR3 is built from 16 residues.

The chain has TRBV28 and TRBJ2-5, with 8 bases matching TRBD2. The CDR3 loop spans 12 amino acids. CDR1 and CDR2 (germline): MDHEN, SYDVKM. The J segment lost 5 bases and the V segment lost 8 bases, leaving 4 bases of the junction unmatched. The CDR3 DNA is TGTGCCAGCTGCACGGGGGGGGAGACCCAGTACTTC. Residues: CASCTGGETQYF.

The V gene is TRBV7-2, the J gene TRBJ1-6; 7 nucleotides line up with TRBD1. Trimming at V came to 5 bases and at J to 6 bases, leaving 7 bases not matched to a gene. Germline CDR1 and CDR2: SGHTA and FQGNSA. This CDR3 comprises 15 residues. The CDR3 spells CASSPRTGLNSPLHF. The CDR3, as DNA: TGTGCCAGCAGCCCACGGACAGGTCTTAATTCACCCCTCCACTTT.

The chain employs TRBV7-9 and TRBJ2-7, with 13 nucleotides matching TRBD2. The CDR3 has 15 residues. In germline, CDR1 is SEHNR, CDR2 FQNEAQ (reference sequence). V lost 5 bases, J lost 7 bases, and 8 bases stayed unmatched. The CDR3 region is CASSPPGLAGLEQYF. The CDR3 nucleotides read TGTGCCAGCAGCCCCCCGGGACTAGCGGGACTTGAGCAGTACTTC.

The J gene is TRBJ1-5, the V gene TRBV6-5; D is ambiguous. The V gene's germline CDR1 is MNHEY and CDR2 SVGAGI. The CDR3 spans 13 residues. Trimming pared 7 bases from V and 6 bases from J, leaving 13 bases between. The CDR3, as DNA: TGTGCCAGCACCGGGGAGATCGGTCAGCCCCAGCATTTT. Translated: CASTGEIGQPQHF.

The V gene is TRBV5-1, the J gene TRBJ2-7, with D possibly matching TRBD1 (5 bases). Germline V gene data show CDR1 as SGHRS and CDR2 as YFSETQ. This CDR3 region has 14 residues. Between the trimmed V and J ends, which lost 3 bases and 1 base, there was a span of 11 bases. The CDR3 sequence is CASSWGRQSYEQYF. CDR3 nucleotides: TGCGCCAGCAGCTGGGGCCGACAGTCCTACGAGCAGTACTTC.

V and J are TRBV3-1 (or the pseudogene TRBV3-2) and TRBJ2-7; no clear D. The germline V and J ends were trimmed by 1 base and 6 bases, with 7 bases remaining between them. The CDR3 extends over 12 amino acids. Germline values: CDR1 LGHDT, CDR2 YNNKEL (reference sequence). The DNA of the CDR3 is TGTGCCAGCAGCCAAGGGGCCCCCGAGCAGTACTTC. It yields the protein CASSQGAPEQYF.

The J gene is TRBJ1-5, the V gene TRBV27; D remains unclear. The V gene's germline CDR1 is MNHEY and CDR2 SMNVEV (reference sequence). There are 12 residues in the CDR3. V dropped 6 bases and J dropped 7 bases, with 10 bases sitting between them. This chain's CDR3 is CASSAGGQPQHF. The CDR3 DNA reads TGTGCCAGCAGCGCGGGTGGGCAGCCCCAGCATTTT.

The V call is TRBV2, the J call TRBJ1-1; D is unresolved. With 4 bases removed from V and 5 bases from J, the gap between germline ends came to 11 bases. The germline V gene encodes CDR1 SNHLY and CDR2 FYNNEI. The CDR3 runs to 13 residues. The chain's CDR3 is CASSVESRTEAFF. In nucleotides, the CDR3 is TGTGCCAGCAGTGTGGAGAGTAGGACTGAAGCTTTCTTT. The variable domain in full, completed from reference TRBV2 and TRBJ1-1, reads EPEVTQTPSHQVTQMGQEVILRCVPISNHLYFYWYRQILGQKVEFLVSFYNNEISEKSEIFDDQFSVERPDGSNFTLKIRSTKLEDSAMYFCASSVESRTEAFFGQGTRLTVV.

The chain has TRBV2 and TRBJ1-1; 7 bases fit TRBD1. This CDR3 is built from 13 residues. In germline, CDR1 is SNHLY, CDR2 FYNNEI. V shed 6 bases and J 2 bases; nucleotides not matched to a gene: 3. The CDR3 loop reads CASRDRVNTEAFF. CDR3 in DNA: TGTGCCAGCAGAGACAGGGTCAACACTGAAGCTTTCTTT.

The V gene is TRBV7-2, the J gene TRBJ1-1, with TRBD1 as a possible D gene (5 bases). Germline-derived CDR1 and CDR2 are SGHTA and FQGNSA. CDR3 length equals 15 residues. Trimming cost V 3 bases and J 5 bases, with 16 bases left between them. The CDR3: CASSFEVSGGTEAFF. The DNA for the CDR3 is TGTGCCAGCAGCTTCGAAGTATCCGGGGGGACTGAAGCTTTCTTT.

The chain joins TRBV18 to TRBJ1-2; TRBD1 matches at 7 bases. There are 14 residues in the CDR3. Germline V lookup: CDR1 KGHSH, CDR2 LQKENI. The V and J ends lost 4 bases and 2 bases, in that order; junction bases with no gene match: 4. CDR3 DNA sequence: TGTGCCAGCTCACAAGGACAGGTGAACTATGGCTACACCTTC. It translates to CASSQGQVNYGYTF.

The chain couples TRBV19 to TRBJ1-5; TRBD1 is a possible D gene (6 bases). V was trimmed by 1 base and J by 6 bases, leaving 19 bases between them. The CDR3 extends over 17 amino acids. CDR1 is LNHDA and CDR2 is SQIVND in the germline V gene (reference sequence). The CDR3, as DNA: TGTGCCAGTAGTATAGGGCACCACAGGGCTAGGAGTCAGCCCCAGCATTTT. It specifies CASSIGHHRARSQPQHF.

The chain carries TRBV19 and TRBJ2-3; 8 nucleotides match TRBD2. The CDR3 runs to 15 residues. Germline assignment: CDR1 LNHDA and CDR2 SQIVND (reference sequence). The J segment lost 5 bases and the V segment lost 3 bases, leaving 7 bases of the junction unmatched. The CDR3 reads CASSIAGGIVDTQYF. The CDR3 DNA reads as TGTGCCAGTAGTATTGCGGGGGGAATCGTAGATACGCAGTATTTT.

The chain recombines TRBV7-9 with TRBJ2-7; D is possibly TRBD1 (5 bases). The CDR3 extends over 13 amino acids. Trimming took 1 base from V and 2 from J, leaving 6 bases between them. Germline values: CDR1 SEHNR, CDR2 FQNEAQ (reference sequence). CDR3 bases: TGTGCCAGCAGCTTAGGGGGCCCCTACGAGCAGTACTTC. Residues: CASSLGGPYEQYF.

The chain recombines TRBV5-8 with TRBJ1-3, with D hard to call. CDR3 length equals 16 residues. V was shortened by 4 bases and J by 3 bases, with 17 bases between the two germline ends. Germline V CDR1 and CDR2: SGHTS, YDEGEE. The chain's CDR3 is CASSGGPLAGGNTIYF. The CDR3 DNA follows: TGTGCCAGCAGCGGAGGACCACTCGCGGGTGGAAACACCATATATTTT.

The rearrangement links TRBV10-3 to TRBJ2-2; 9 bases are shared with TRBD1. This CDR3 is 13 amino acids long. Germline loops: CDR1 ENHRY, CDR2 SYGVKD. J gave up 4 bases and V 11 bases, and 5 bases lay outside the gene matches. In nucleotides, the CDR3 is TGTGCCTCACGACAGGGGGTCACCGGGGAGCTGTTTTTT. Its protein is CASRQGVTGELFF.

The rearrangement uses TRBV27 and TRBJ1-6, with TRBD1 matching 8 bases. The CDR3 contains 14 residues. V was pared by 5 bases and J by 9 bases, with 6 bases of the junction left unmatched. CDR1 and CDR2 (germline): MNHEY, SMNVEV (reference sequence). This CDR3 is CASSPTRGPSPLHF. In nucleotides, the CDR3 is TGTGCCAGCAGTCCCACCAGGGGGCCTTCACCCCTCCACTTT.

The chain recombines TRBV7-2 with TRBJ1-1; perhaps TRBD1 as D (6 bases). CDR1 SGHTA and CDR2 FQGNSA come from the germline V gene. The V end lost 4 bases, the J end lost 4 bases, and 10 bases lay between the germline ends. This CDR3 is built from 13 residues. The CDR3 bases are TGTGCCAGCAGCTATACAGGGTCCACTGAAGCTTTCTTT. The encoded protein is CASSYTGSTEAFF.

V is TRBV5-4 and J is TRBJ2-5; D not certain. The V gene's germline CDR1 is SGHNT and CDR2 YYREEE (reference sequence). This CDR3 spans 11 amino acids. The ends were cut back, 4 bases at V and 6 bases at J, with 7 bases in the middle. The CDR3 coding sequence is TGTGCCAGCAGCGGCTTGAAGACCCAGTACTTC. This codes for CASSGLKTQYF. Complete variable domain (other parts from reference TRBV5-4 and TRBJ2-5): ETGVTQSPTHLIKTRGQQVTLRCSSQSGHNTVSWYQQALGQGPQFIFQYYREEENGRGNFPPRFSGLQFPNYSSELNVNALELDDSALYLCASSGLKTQYFGPGTRLLVL.

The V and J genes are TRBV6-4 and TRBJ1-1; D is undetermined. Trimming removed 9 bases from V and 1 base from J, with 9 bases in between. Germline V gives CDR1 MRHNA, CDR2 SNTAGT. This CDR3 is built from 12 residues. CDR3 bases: TGTGCCAGAGGAGCCCCGAACACTGAAGCTTTCTTT. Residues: CARGAPNTEAFF.

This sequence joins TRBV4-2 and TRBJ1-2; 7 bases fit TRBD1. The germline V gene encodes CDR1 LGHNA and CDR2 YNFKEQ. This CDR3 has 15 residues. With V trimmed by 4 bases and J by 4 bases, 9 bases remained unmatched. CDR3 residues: CASSLAPDRTYGYTF. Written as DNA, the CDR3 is TGTGCCAGCAGCCTCGCCCCGGACAGGACCTATGGCTACACCTTC.

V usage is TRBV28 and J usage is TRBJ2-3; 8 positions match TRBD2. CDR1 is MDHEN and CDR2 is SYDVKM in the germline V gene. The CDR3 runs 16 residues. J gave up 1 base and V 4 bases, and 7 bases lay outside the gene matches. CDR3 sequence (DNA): TGTGCCAGCAGTTCCACAAAACTAGCGGGCACAGATACGCAGTATTTT. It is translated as CASSSTKLAGTDTQYF. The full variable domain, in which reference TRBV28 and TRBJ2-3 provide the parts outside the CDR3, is DVKVTQSSRYLVKRTGEKVFLECVQDMDHENMFWYRQDPGLGLRLIYFSYDVKMKEKGDIPEGYSVSREKKERFSLILESASTNQTSMYLCASSSTKLAGTDTQYFGPGTRLTVL.

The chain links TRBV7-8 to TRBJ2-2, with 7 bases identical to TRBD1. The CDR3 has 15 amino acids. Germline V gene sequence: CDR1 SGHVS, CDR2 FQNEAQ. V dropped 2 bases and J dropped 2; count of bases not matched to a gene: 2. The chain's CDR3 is CASSLRDSNTGELFF. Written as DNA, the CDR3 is TGTGCCAGCAGCTTAAGGGACAGCAACACCGGGGAGCTGTTTTTT.

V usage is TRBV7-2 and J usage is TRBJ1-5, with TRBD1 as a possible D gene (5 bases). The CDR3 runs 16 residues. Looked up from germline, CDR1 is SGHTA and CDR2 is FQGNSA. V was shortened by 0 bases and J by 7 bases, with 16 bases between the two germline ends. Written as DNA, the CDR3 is TGTGCCAGCAGCTTAGCAGGACGGGGGGTAAGACAGCCCCAGCATTTT. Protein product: CASSLAGRGVRQPQHF.

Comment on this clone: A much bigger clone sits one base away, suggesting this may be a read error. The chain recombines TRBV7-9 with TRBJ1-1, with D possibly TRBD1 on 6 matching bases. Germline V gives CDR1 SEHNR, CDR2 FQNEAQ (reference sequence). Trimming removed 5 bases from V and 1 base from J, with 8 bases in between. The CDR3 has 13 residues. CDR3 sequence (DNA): TGTGCCAGCAGCCTACAGGGGAACACTGAAGCTTTCTTT. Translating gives CASSLQGNTEAFF. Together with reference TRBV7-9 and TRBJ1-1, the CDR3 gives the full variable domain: DTGVSQNPRHKITKRGQNVTFRCDPISEHNRLYWYRQTLGQGPEFLTYFQNEAQLEKSRLLSDRFSAERPKGSFSTLEIQRTEQGDSAMYLCASSLQGNTEAFFGQGTRLTVV.

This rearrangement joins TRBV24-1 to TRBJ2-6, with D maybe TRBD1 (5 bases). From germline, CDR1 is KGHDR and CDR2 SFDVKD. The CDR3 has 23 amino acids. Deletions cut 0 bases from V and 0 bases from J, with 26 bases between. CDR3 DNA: TGTGCCACCAGTGATTTGCATTTAGTAAGAGGCACAGGCCTCAACTCTGGGGCCAACGTCCTGACTTTC. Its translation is CATSDLHLVRGTGLNSGANVLTF.

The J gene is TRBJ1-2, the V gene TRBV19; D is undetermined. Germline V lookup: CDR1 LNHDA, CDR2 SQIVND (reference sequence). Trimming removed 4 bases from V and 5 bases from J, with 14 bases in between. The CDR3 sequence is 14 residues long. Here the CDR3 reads CASSSPERTYGYTF. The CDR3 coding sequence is TGTGCCAGTAGTAGCCCGGAACGGACTTATGGCTACACCTTC.

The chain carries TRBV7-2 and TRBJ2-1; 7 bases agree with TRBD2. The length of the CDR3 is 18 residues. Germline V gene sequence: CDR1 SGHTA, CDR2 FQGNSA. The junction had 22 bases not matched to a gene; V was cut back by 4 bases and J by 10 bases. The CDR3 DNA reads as TGTGCCAGCAGCTCACAGCCGGGACTACGTACCTTACAATTCGAGCAGTTCTTC. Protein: CASSSQPGLRTLQFEQFF.